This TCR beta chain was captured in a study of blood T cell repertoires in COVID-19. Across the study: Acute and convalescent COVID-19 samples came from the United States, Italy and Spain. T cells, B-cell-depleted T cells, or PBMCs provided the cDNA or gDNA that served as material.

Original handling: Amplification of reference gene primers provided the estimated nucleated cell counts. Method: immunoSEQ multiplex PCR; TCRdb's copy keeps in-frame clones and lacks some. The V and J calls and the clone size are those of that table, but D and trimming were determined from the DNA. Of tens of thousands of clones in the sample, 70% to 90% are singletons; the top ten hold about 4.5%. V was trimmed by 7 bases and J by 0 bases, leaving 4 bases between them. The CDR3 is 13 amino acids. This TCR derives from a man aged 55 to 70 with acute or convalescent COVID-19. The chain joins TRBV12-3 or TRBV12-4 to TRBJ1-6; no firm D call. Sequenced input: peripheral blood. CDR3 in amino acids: CASKSSYNSPLHF. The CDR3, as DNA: TGTGCCAGCAAGAGCTCCTATAATTCACCCCTCCACTTT.